Listed below are T cell receptor beta chains from one sample, sequenced in a study of Graves' ophthalmopathy and Graves' hyperthyroidism. TCRdb ran MiXCR on the multiplex PCR reads and lists one entry per CDR3 protein. The sample lists approximately 1.2 million distinct CDR3 sequences; 35% to 45% were seen once. Sequenced material: peripheral blood or thyroid tissue (not recorded which). All receptors come from an adult man with Graves' hyperthyroidism. Both conserved end residues are part of each CDR3.

TRBJ1-1,TRBV20-1,CSAGYTEAFF
TRBJ1-6,TRBV6-5,CATFCLPLHF
TRBJ1-4,TRBV30,CAWSGAALSNEKLFF
TRBJ1-1,TRBV11-2,CASSSGRARTPEAFF
TRBJ1-2,TRBV20-1,CSARDPAGGSVYGYTF
TRBJ2-2,TRBV7-9,CASSNFFRQVTNTRELFF
TRBJ1-2,TRBV10-3,CAISSPNYGYTF
TRBJ2-7,TRBV4-3,CASSQGLAHAYEQYF
TRBJ2-2,TRBV19,CASSMAQALNTGELFF
TRBJ2-3,TRBV24-1,CATSDFGRDTQYF
TRBJ1-1,TRBV9,CASSPRPKSNTEAFF
TRBJ1-1,TRBV30,CAWRQGDRNTEAFF
TRBJ2-2,TRBV29-1,CSATGGAGELFF
TRBJ1-1,TRBV7-8,CASSLGRVGGRAFF
TRBJ1-2,TRBV10-2,CASSDPDRGLSGYTF
TRBJ1-2,TRBV6-5,CASSYRGSGYTF
TRBJ2-7,TRBV7-8,CASSLESASGFSYEQYF
TRBJ2-5,TRBV14,CASSQDLLTSGGEETQYF
TRBJ2-5,TRBV10-2,CASSLTETETQYF
TRBJ2-6,TRBV10-3,CAISEARQGANVLTF
TRBJ2-7,TRBV10-3,CASSVSGTGPYEQYF
TRBJ1-1,TRBV7-9,CASSSSQGHLNTEAFF
TRBJ1-4,TRBV29-1,CSVDRGGEKLFF
TRBJ1-1,TRBV20-1,CSAYKDRVGRSTEAFF
TRBJ1-2,TRBV7-2,CASSVGARGYTF
TRBJ1-2,TRBV7-9,CASSLMTKTGTGYTF
TRBJ2-7,TRBV10-2,CASSAGLSSYEQYF
TRBJ2-6,TRBV9,CASSFRTGILTGANVLTF
TRBJ2-7,TRBV5-1,CASSSLGDEGEQYF
TRBJ1-2,TRBV29-1,CSVDFYGQGFRHGYTF
TRBJ1-2,TRBV19,CASSPKTGPGYGYTF
TRBJ2-7,TRBV20-1,CSASRLARTHEQYF
TRBJ2-5,TRBV10-3,CAISDSGQETQYF
TRBJ2-7,TRBV11-2,CASSFRDRGYEQYF
TRBJ1-1,TRBV20-1,CSAYAGTGGLEAFF
TRBJ1-2,TRBV5-1,CASSLGQKNYGYTF
TRBJ1-5,TRBV7-9,CASSLEGDRGSAQPQHF
TRBJ2-6,TRBV5-1,CASSLGPSGANVLTF
TRBJ1-5,TRBV20-1,CSAVEGSNQPQHF
TRBJ1-5,TRBV12-3/TRBV12-4,CASSSFTNQPQHF
TRBJ2-2,TRBV27,CASSFYGGAAGELFF
TRBJ2-7,TRBV12-3/TRBV12-4,CASSFLASSREQYF
TRBJ2-1,TRBV25-1,CASSEAGWPYNEQFF
TRBJ2-7,TRBV7-9,CASGRWREDTYEQYF
TRBJ2-6,TRBV7-9,CASRGGQGRGANVLTF
TRBJ2-7,TRBV29-1,CSALDGSYEQYF
TRBJ2-7,TRBV20-1,CSAGRLWGDTYEQYF
TRBJ1-5,TRBV20-1,CSARILGLSNQPQHF